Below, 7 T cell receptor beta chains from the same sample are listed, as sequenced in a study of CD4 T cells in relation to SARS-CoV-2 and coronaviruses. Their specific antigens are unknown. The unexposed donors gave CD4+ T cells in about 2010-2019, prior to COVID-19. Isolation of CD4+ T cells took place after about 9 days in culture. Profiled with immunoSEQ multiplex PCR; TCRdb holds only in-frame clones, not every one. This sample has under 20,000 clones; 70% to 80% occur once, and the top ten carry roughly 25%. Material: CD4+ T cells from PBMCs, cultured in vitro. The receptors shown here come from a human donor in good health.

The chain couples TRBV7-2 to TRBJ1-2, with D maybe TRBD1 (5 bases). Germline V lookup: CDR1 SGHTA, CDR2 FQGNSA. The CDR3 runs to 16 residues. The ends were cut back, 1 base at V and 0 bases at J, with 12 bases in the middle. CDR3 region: CASSLGGSLANYGYTF. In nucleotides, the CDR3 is TGTGCCAGCAGCTTAGGGGGCTCCTTAGCTAACTATGGCTACACCTTC.

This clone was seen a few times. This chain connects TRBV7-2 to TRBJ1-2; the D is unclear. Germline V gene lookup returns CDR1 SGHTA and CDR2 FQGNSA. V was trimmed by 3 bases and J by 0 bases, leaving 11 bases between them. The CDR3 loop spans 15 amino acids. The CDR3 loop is CASSFTSAANYGYTF. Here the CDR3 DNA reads TGTGCCAGCAGCTTTACATCTGCGGCTAACTATGGCTACACCTTC.

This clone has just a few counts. The CDR3 DNA is TGTGCTAGTGACGACAGGGTGGGCTACGAGCAGTACTTC. Residues: CASDDRVGYEQYF. The chain links TRBV12-5 to TRBJ2-7, with TRBD1 identical over 7 bases. The V gene's germline CDR1 is LGHNT and CDR2 FRNRAP. The ends lost 7 bases at V and 3 bases at J; junction bases unmatched: 6. The CDR3 has 13 amino acids.

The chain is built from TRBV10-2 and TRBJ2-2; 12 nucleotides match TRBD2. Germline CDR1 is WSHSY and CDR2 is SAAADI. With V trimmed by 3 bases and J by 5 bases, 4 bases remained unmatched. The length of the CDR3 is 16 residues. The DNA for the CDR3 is TGCGCCAGCAGTGAAGGCCTAGCGGGGGGGACCGGGGAGCTGTTTTTT. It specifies CASSEGLAGGTGELFF.

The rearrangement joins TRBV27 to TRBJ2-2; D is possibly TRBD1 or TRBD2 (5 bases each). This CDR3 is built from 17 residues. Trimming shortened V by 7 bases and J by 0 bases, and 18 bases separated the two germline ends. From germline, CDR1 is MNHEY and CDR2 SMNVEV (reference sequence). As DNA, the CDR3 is TGTGCCAGCACCCCACTCCTTGGGACGGCGAACACCGGGGAGCTGTTTTTT. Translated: CASTPLLGTANTGELFF.

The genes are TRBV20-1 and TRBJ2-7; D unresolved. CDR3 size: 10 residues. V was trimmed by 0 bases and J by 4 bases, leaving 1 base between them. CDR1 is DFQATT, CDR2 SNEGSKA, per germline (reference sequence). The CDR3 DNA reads TGCAGTGCTAGAGATTACGAGCAGTACTTC. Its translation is CSARDYEQYF.

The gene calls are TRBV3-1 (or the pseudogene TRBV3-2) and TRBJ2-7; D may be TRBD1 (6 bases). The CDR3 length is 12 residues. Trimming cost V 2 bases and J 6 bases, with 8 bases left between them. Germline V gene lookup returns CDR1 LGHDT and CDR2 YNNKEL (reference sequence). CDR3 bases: TGTGCCAGCAGCCAACAGGGGCCCGAGCAGTACTTC. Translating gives CASSQQGPEQYF.